Listed here are 8 T cell receptor beta chains from one sample, sequenced in a study of identical twins. TCRdb used MiXCR to reprocess the 5' RACE reads, holding one entry per CDR3 protein. Here the sample spans roughly 250,000 distinct CDR3 sequences, over 12% being singletons. The sample comprised memory (CD45RO+) T cells sorted from blood. The receptors were gathered from a woman younger than 35 in good health.

This clonotype was observed at least ten times. The gene calls are TRBV18 and TRBJ2-3; D remains unclear. Per germline, CDR1 KGHSH and CDR2 LQKENI. The CDR3 has 13 residues. Trimming cost V 3 bases and J 0 bases, with 4 bases left between them. CDR3 in amino acids: CASSPPSTDTQYF. In nucleotides, the CDR3 is TGTGCCAGCTCACCGCCTAGCACAGATACGCAGTATTTT.

The CDR3 sequence: CASGPGGRRIWEQFF. The CDR3 DNA reads TGTGCCAGCGGGCCCGGGGGGCGCCGCATTTGGGAGCAGTTCTTC. V gene TRBV6-2 or TRBV6-3 combines with J gene TRBJ2-1; a weak D match, TRBD2 (7 bases). CDR3 size: 15 residues. Germline values: CDR1 MNHEY, CDR2 SVGEGT. Trimming left V 8 bases short and J 10 bases short, with 24 bases between.

This clonotype appeared a few times. The CDR3 spells CASSPGMNQPQHF. The CDR3 DNA sequence: TGTGCCAGCTCACCAGGGATGAATCAGCCCCAGCATTTT. The V and J genes are TRBV18 and TRBJ1-5; D is unresolved. The CDR3 has 13 amino acids. V shed 2 bases and J shed 4 bases, with 6 bases lying between them. Germline loops: CDR1 KGHSH, CDR2 LQKENI.

This clonotype has a handful of counts. V and J are TRBV20-1 and TRBJ2-5; TRBD2 agrees at 9 bases. Germline loops: CDR1 DFQATT, CDR2 SNEGSKA (reference sequence). The trim removed 6 bases at V and 1 base at J, leaving 12 bases unmatched. The CDR3 is 16 residues long. CDR3 protein: CSAEEDSGGLQETQYF. Written as DNA, the CDR3 is TGCAGTGCGGAAGAGGATAGCGGGGGCCTCCAAGAGACCCAGTACTTC.

The chain combines TRBV27 with TRBJ2-7; 13 positions match TRBD2. The CDR3 is made up of 15 amino acids. The V gene end was trimmed by 5 bases and the J gene end by 7 bases; junction bases not matched to a gene: 8. Germline CDR1 and CDR2: MNHEY and SMNVEV (reference sequence). The CDR3 bases are TGTGCCAGCAGTCCGAGACTAGCGGGAGGATGGGAGCAGTACTTC. Protein sequence: CASSPRLAGGWEQYF.

V gene TRBV11-1 combines with J gene TRBJ1-1; no clear D gene. Germline-derived CDR1 and CDR2 are SGHAT and FQDESV (reference sequence). CDR3 size: 13 residues. The V gene lost 1 base and the J gene lost 8 bases, with 11 bases spanning the gap. CDR3 DNA sequence: TGTGCCAGCAGCTTAGTTATCCAGGAAGAAGCTTTCTTT. This sequence encodes CASSLVIQEEAFF.

Ten or more counts support this clonotype. The CDR3 reads CSATRTSGSPREQFF. CDR3 DNA: TGCAGTGCTACTCGGACTAGCGGGAGCCCAAGGGAGCAGTTCTTC. J is TRBJ2-1 and V is TRBV20-1; 13 bases are shared with TRBD2. The CDR3 runs to 15 residues. Germline CDR1 is DFQATT and CDR2 is SNEGSKA (reference sequence). V gave up 4 bases and J gave up 10 bases; unmatched junction bases: 10.

A few counts support this clonotype. V and J are TRBV4-3 and TRBJ2-7, with D possibly TRBD2 on 6 matching bases. V lost 4 bases, J lost 0 bases, and 19 bases lay in between. CDR1 is LGHNA and CDR2 is YSLEER in the germline V gene. The length of the CDR3 is 17 residues. CDR3 sequence: CASSPFGAGGYSYEQYF. CDR3 coding DNA: TGCGCCAGCAGCCCTTTCGGAGCGGGTGGCTACTCCTACGAGCAGTACTTC.